Following are 5 T cell receptor beta chains from one sample sequenced in a study of CXCR3-negative and CXCR3-positive naive CD8 T cells. Libraries were UMI-labeled 5' RACE TRB cDNA. TCRdb reprocessed the 5' RACE reads and keeps a single row for each CDR3 protein, giving no DNA. The sample has 30,000 to 40,000 distinct CDR3 sequences. The sequenced sample was memory CD8+ T cells from blood. These receptors were obtained from a human donor in good health. Some clones in this sample may be carry-over from other donors' samples.

The chain couples TRBV28 to TRBJ2-3; TCRdb's assignment of TRBD1 cannot be checked, as there is no DNA. The CDR3 extends over 14 amino acids. CDR1 is MDHEN, CDR2 SYDVKM, per germline. Here the CDR3 reads CASSLGGETDTQYF.

The genes are TRBV6-2 or TRBV6-3 and TRBJ1-5. Per the germline V gene, CDR1 is MNHEY and CDR2 is SVGEGT. The CDR3 totals 14 residues. CDR3 in amino acids: CAANERAENQPQHF.

This chain uses TRBV20-1 with TRBJ2-7; TCRdb lists TRBD1, though no DNA is available to test this call. The CDR3 is made up of 14 amino acids. CDR1 DFQATT and CDR2 SNEGSKA come from the germline V gene (reference sequence). The CDR3 loop is CSARDEAGGYEQYF.

V gene TRBV29-1 combines with J gene TRBJ2-1; TCRdb indicates TRBD2, and absent DNA this call remains unverified. This CDR3 contains 14 residues. Germline values: CDR1 SQVTM, CDR2 ANQGSEA. This CDR3 reads CSVVSSGAYNEQFF.

The chain is built from TRBV15 and TRBJ2-2; the D call of TRBD2 rests on TCRdb alone, since no DNA is present to check it. The CDR3 consists of 14 residues. The germline V gene encodes CDR1 LNHNV and CDR2 YYDKDF (reference sequence). The CDR3 is CATSRARESRELFF.